These 8 T cell receptor beta chains were all obtained from the same sample, sequenced in a study of shared clonotypes between healthy human individuals. Sequencing used immunoSEQ multiplex PCR; TCRdb keeps in-frame clones, though not all of them. The sample consists of millions of clones, roughly 94% of them appearing once. Sequenced material: naive CD4+ T cells sorted from blood. Specified subset: CD45RA+ positively selected. The origin of the receptors is a man aged 18 to 29 in good health.

The rearrangement joins TRBV6-1 to TRBJ2-1; no definite D call. The CDR3 is 12 amino acids. Trimming shortened V by 2 bases and J by 8 bases, and 7 bases separated the two germline ends. In germline, CDR1 is MNHNS, CDR2 SASEGT. The CDR3 coding sequence is TGTGCCAGCAGTGAAATCGGATATGAGCAGTTCTTC. It encodes CASSEIGYEQFF.

The chain employs TRBV2 and TRBJ2-7; 8 bases align to TRBD2. CDR3 length: 15 residues. Germline assignment: CDR1 SNHLY and CDR2 FYNNEI. The junction had 4 bases not matched to a gene; V was cut back by 3 bases and J by 0 bases. For the CDR3, the DNA is TGTGCCAGCAGTGATCCTAGCGGGTCCTCCTACGAGCAGTACTTC. Translation: CASSDPSGSSYEQYF. The full variable domain, in which reference TRBV2 and TRBJ2-7 provide the parts outside the CDR3, is EPEVTQTPSHQVTQMGQEVILRCVPISNHLYFYWYRQILGQKVEFLVSFYNNEISEKSEIFDDQFSVERPDGSNFTLKIRSTKLEDSAMYFCASSDPSGSSYEQYFGPGTRLTVT.

This CDR3 reads CALRTSGSYEQYF. The DNA for the CDR3 is TGCGCCCTTCGTACTAGCGGATCCTACGAGCAGTACTTC. The genes are TRBV10-2 and TRBJ2-7, with 8 bases identical to TRBD2. CDR3 size: 13 residues. V dropped 11 bases and J dropped 1; count of bases not matched to a gene: 7. CDR1 and CDR2 (germline): WSHSY, SAAADI.

This chain connects TRBV30 to TRBJ1-1, with D maybe TRBD1 (5 bases). The CDR3 runs to 15 residues. The germline V gene has CDR1 GTSNPN and CDR2 SVGIG (reference sequence). Trimming cost V 4 bases and J 0 bases, with 15 bases left between them. The CDR3 coding sequence is TGTGCCTGGACCTACTCCGGGGCCCTGAACACTGAAGCTTTCTTT. Its translation: CAWTYSGALNTEAFF. Looking up the rest from reference TRBV30 and TRBJ1-1 gives the full variable domain: SQTIHQWPATLVQPVGSPLSLECTVEGTSNPNLYWYRQAAGRGLQLLFYSVGIGQISSEVPQNLSASRPQDRQFILSSKKLLLSDSGFYLCAWTYSGALNTEAFFGQGTRLTVV.

The chain joins TRBV6-1 to TRBJ1-3; D is possibly TRBD1 (6 bases). Per germline, CDR1 MNHNS and CDR2 SASEGT. The CDR3 has 15 residues. V was cut by 3 bases and J by 4 bases, with 13 bases left in between. DNA of the CDR3: TGTGCCAGCAGTGATTGGGGGCGTCAGGGAAACACCATATATTTT. Protein sequence: CASSDWGRQGNTIYF.

The chain recombines TRBV19 with TRBJ2-7, with D possibly being TRBD1 (5 bases). Germline loops: CDR1 LNHDA, CDR2 SQIVND (reference sequence). The CDR3 is 14 amino acids. V lost 3 bases, J lost 2 bases, and 11 bases lay in between. The CDR3 DNA sequence: TGTGCCAGTAGTATGACGCGACAGACCTACGAGCAGTACTTC. Protein sequence: CASSMTRQTYEQYF.

V and J are TRBV27 and TRBJ2-7; D ambiguous. V was cut by 6 bases and J by 0 bases, with 9 bases left in between. This CDR3 is 13 amino acids long. Germline CDR1 is MNHEY and CDR2 is SMNVEV (reference sequence). The chain's CDR3 is CASRTGHSYEQYF. DNA of the CDR3: TGTGCCAGCAGGACGGGCCACTCCTACGAGCAGTACTTC.

For this clone: The same CDR3 arises from other DNA sequences in this sample as well. V gene TRBV7-9 combines with J gene TRBJ1-3, with D unresolved. The V end was cut by 1 base, the J end by 4 bases, with 2 bases between. The CDR3 is 12 amino acids. The germline gives CDR1 SEHNR, CDR2 FQNEAQ (reference sequence). The CDR3 loop reads CASSLEGNTIYF. In nucleotides, the CDR3 is TGTGCCAGCAGCTTAGAAGGAAACACCATATATTTT.